This T cell receptor (beta chain) was identified during a study of CXCR3-negative and CXCR3-positive naive CD8 T cells. The CDR3 has 12 amino acids. The germline V gene has CDR1 LNHDA and CDR2 SQIVND (reference sequence). Study-wide points: Unlike memory cells, which differed, naive CXCR3-negative and CXCR3-positive cells had similar TRBV-TRBJ usage. Memory CD8+ cells showed much lower diversity, while both naive subsets were comparably high.

The method, 5' RACE with UMI labels, was used to prepare the TRB cDNA libraries. TCRdb processed the 5' RACE reads again and assigns one entry to each CDR3 protein, with no DNA. The sample's table shows tens of thousands of distinct CDR3 sequences. For this clonotype: Its target is not known.

Sequences were obtained from memory CD8+ T cells from blood. This TCR was sampled from a human donor in good health. Some clones in this sample may be carry-over from other donors' samples. The V and J genes are TRBV19 and TRBJ2-7. The CDR3: CASSISTYEQYF.